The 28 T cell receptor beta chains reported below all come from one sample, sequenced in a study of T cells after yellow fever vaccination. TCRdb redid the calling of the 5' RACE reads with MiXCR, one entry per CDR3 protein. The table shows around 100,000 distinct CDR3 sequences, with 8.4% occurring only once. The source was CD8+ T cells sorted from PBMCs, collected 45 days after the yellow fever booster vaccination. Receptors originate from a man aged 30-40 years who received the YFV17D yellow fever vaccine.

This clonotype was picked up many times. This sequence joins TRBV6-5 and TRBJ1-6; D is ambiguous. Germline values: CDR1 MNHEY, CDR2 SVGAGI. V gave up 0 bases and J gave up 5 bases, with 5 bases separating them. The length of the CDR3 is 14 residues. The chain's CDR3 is CASSYSGNNSPLHF. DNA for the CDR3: TGTGCCAGCAGTTACTCAGGGAATAATTCACCCCTCCACTTT.

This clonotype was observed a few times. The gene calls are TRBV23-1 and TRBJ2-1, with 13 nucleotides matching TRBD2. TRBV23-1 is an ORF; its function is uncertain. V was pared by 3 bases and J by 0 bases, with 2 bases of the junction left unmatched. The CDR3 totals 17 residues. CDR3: CASSHRTSGSSYNEQFF. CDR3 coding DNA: TGCGCCAGCAGTCACCGGACTAGCGGGAGCTCCTACAATGAGCAGTTCTTC.

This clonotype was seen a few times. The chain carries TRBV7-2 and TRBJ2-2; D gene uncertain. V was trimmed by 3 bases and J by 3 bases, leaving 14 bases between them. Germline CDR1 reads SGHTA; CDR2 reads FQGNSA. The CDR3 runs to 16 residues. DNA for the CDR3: TGTGCCAGCAGCTTGTTATTAGGAGTAGACACCGGGGAGCTGTTTTTT. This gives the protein CASSLLLGVDTGELFF.

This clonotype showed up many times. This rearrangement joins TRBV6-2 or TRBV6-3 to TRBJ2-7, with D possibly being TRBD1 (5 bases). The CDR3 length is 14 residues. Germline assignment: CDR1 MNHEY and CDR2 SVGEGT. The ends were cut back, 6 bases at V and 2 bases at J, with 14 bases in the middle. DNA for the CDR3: TGTGCCAGCAGATCCCCCGTAGGGGCCTACGAGCAGTACTTC. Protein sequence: CASRSPVGAYEQYF.

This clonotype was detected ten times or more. CDR3 sequence reads: CASSYSSGIMNGYTF. In DNA form, the CDR3 reads TGTGCCAGCAGTTACTCGAGCGGAATAATGAACGGCTACACCTTC. V is TRBV6-5 and J is TRBJ1-2; D remains unclear. Trimming took off 0 bases at V and 8 bases at J, with 16 bases between the two ends. The V gene's germline CDR1 is MNHEY and CDR2 SVGAGI. There are 15 residues in the CDR3.

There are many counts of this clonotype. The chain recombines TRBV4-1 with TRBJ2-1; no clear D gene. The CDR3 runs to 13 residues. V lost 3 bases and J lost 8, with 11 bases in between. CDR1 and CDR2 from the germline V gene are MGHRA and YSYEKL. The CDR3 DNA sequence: TGCGCCAGCAGCCAGCACCCGAAGGATGAGCAGTTCTTC. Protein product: CASSQHPKDEQFF.

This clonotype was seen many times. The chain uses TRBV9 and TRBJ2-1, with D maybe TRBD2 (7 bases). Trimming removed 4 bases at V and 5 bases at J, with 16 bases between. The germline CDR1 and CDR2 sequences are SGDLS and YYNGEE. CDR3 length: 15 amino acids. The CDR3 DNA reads TGTGCCAGCAGCAGGGGGGGCGGACTACACAATGAGCAGTTCTTC. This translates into CASSRGGGLHNEQFF. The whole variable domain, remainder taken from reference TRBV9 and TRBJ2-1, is DSGVTQTPKHLITATGQRVTLRCSPRSGDLSVYWYQQSLDQGLQFLIQYYNGEERAKGNILERFSAQQFPDLHSELNLSSLELGDSALYFCASSRGGGLHNEQFFGPGTRLTVL.

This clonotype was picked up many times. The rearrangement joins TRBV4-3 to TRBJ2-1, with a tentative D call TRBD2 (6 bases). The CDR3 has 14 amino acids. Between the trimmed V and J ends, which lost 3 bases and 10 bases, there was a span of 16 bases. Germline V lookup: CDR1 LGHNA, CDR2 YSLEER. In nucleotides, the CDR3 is TGCGCCAGCAGCCACGGACCTGGGGGGTCCGAGCAGTTCTTC. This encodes CASSHGPGGSEQFF.

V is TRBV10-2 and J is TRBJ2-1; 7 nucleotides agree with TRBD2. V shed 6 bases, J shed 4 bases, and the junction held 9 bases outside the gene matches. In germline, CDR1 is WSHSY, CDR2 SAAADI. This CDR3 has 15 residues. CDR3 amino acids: CASRGGSSLYNEQFF. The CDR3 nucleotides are TGCGCCAGCAGGGGAGGGTCGTCTCTATACAATGAGCAGTTCTTC.

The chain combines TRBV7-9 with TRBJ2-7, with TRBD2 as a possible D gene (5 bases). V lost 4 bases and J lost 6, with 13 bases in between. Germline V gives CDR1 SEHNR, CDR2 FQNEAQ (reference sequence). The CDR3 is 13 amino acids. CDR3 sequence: CASSSGEPSEQYF. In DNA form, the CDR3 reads TGTGCCAGCAGCTCCGGGGAGCCCAGCGAGCAGTACTTC.

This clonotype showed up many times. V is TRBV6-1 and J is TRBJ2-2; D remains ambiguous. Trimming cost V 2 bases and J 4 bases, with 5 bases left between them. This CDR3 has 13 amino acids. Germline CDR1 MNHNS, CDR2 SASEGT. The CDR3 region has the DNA TGTGCCAGCAGTGAATTAGGCACCGGGGAGCTGTTTTTT. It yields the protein CASSELGTGELFF.

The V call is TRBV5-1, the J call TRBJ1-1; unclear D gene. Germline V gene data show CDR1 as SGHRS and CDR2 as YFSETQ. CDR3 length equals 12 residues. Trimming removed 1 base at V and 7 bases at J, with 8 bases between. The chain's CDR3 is CASSLSGGEAFF. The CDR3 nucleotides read TGCGCCAGCAGCTTGTCAGGCGGTGAAGCTTTCTTT.

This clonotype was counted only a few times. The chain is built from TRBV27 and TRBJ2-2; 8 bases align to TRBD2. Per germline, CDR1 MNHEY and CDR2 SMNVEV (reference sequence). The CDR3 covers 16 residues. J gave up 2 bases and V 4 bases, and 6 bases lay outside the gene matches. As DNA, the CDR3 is TGTGCCAGCAGTTCAATGGCGGGAGGCAACACCGGGGAGCTGTTTTTT. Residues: CASSSMAGGNTGELFF.

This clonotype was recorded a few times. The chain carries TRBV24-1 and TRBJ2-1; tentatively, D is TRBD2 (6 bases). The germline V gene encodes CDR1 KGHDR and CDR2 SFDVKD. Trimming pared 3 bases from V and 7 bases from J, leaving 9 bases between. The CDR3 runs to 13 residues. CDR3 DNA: TGTGCCACCAGTGATGGCGGGAATAATGAGCAGTTCTTC. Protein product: CATSDGGNNEQFF.

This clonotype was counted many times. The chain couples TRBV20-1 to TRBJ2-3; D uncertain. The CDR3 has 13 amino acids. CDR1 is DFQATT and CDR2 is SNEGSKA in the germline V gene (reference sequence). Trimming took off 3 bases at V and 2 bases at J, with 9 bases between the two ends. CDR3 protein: CSASIIVTDTQYF. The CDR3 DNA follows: TGCAGTGCTAGCATTATAGTCACAGATACGCAGTATTTT.

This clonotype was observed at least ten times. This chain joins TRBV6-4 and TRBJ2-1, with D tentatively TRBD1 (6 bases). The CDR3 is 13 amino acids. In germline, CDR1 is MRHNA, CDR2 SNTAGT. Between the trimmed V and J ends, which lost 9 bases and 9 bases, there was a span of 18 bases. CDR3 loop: CASKQGGILEQFF. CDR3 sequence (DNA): TGTGCCAGTAAACAGGGTGGGATCCTTGAGCAGTTCTTC.

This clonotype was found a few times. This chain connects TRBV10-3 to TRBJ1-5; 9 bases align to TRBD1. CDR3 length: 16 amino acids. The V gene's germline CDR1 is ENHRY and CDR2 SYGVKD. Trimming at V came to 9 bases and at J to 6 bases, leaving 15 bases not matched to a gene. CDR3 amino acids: CAIRQGDLVNGQPQHF. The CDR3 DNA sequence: TGTGCCATAAGACAGGGGGACCTTGTTAATGGTCAGCCCCAGCATTTT.

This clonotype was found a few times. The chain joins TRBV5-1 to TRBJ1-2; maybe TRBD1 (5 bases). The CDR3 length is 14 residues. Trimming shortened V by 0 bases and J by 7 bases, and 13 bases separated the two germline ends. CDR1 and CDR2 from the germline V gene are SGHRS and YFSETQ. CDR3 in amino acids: CASSLDAGTGGYTF. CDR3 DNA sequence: TGCGCCAGCAGCTTGGACGCAGGGACGGGTGGCTACACCTTC.

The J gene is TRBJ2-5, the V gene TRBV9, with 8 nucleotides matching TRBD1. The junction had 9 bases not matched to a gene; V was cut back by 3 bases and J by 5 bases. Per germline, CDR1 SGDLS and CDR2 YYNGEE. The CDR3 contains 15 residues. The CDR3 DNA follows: TGTGCCAGCAGCGAAGGACAGGGATTTCGGGAGACCCAGTACTTC. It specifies CASSEGQGFRETQYF. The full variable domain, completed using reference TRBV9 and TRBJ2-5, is DSGVTQTPKHLITATGQRVTLRCSPRSGDLSVYWYQQSLDQGLQFLIQYYNGEERAKGNILERFSAQQFPDLHSELNLSSLELGDSALYFCASSEGQGFRETQYFGPGTRLLVL.

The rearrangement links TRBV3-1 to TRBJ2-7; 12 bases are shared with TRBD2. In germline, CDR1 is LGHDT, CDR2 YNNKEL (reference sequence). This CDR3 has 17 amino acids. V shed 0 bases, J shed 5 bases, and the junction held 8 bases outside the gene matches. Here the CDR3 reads CASSQEVLAGGVDEQYF. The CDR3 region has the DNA TGTGCCAGCAGCCAAGAGGTCCTAGCGGGAGGGGTCGACGAGCAGTACTTC.

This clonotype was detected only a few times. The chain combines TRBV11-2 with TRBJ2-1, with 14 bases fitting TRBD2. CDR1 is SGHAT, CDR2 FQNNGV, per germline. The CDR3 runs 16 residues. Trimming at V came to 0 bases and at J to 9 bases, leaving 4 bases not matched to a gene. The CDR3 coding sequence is TGTGCCAGCAGCTTAGAGGGGACTAGCGGGAGCCGTGAGCAGTTCTTC. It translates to CASSLEGTSGSREQFF.

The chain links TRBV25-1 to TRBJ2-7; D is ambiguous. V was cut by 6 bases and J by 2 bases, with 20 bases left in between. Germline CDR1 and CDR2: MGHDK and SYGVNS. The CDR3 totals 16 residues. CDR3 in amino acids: CASSGEGPKPPYEQYF. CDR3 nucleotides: TGTGCCAGCAGCGGCGAAGGACCCAAACCCCCCTACGAGCAGTACTTC.

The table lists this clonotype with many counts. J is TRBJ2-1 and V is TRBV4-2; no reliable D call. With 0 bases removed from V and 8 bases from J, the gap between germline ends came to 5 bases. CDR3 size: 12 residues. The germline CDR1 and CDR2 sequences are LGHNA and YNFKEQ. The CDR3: CASSQEQYEQFF. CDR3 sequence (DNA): TGTGCCAGCAGCCAAGAGCAATATGAGCAGTTCTTC.

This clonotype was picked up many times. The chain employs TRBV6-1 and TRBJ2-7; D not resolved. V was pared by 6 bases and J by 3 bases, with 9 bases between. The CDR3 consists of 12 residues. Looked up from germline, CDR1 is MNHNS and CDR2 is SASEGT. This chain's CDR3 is CASRGWDYEQYF. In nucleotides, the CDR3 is TGTGCCAGCAGAGGGTGGGACTACGAGCAGTACTTC.

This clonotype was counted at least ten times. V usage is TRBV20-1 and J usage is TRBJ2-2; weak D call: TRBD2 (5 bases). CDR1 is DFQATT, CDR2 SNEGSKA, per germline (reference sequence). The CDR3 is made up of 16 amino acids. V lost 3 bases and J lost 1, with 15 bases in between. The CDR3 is CSAREITRGNTGELFF. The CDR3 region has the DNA TGCAGTGCTAGGGAAATCACCCGGGGGAACACCGGGGAGCTGTTTTTT.

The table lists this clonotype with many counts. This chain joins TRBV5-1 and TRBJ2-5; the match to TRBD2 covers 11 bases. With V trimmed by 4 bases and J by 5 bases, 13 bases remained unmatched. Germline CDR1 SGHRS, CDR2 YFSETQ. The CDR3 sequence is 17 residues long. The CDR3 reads CASSAALAGGFWETQYF. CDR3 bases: TGCGCCAGCAGCGCGGCCTTAGCGGGAGGGTTTTGGGAGACCCAGTACTTC. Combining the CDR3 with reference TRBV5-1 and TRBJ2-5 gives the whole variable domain KAGVTQTPRYLIKTRGQQVTLSCSPISGHRSVSWYQQTPGQGLQFLFEYFSETQRNKGNFPGRFSGRQFSNSRSEMNVSTLELGDSALYLCASSAALAGGFWETQYFGPGTRLLVL.

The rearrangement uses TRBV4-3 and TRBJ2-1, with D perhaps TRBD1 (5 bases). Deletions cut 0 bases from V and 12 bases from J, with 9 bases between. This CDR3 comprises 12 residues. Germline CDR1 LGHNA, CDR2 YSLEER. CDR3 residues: CASSQDAGMQFF. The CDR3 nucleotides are TGCGCCAGCAGCCAAGACGCAGGGATGCAGTTCTTC.

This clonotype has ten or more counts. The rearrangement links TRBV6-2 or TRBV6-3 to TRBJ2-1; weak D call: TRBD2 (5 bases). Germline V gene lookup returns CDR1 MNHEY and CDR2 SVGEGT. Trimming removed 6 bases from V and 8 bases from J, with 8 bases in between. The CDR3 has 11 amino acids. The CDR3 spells CASRRGDEQFF. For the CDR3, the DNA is TGTGCCAGCAGACGGGGTGATGAGCAGTTCTTC.